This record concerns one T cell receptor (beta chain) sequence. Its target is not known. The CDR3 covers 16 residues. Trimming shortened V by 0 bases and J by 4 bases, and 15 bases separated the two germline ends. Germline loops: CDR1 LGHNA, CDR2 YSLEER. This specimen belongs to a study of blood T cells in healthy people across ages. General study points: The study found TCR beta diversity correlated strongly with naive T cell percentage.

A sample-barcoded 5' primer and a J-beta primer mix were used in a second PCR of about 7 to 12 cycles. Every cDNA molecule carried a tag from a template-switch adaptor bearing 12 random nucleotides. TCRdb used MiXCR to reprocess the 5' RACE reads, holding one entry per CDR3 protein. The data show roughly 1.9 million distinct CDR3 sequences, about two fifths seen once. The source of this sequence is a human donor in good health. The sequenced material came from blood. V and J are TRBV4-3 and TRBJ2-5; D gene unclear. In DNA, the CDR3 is TGCGCCAGCAGCCAAGATTTCGGGCTATCTCTAGAGACCCAGTACTTC. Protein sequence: CASSQDFGLSLETQYF.